This T cell receptor (beta chain) appears in the sequencing data of a study of radiotherapy plus CTLA-4 blockade in lung cancer. Study information: Objective responses were seen in around a sixth of patients, disease control in about 30%.

This CDR3 spans 14 amino acids. Trimming pared 5 bases from V and 5 bases from J, leaving 16 bases between. Germline CDR1 SGHNT, CDR2 YYREEE (reference sequence). The repertoire was sequenced with immunoSEQ multiplex PCR; TCRdb's copy has only in-frame clones and lacks some. The sample has around 100,000 clones, about four fifths seen once. The table lists this clone with a few counts. Source: peripheral blood, taken from a patient treated with radiotherapy plus ipilimumab. The receptor comes from a human donor with non-small cell lung cancer that progressed on radiotherapy plus ipilimumab. Some clones in this sample may be carry-over from other donors' samples. The rearrangement uses TRBV5-4 and TRBJ1-1; D not resolved. The DNA for the CDR3 is TGTGCCAGCAGTGTCTCTCCCACGGGAACTGAAGCTTTCTTT. This sequence encodes CASSVSPTGTEAFF.